The rows below give T cell receptor beta chains drawn from one sample of a study of OX40 agonist ivuxolimab in advanced cancers. Some clones are missing from TCRdb's copy, which holds only in-frame ones; the method was immunoSEQ multiplex PCR. The sample gives approximately 82,000 clones, more than 70% of which show up once; roughly 10% is in the top ten. The material sequenced was CD4+ or CD8+ T cells sorted from blood, taken in a trial of the OX40 agonist ivuxolimab. The receptor set was obtained from an adult with an advanced solid tumor such as melanoma, head and neck, liver or kidney cancer. Each CDR3 is given without its conserved first and last residue. Each record gives: J gene, V gene, CDR3 protein.

j_gene: TRBJ2-1; v_gene: TRBV6-5; CDR3aa: ASSYSQYNEQF
j_gene: TRBJ2-3; v_gene: TRBV19; CDR3aa: ASSVLAGGADTQY
j_gene: TRBJ2-1; v_gene: TRBV5-1; CDR3aa: ASSLGIAGGGEQF
j_gene: TRBJ2-3; v_gene: TRBV5-1; CDR3aa: ASTVLAHTTDTQY
j_gene: TRBJ2-3; v_gene: TRBV14; CDR3aa: ASRPPDTDTQY
j_gene: TRBJ1-3; v_gene: TRBV6-5; CDR3aa: ASSYEGYSGNTIY
j_gene: TRBJ1-1; v_gene: TRBV5-1; CDR3aa: ASSPQGALGTEAF
j_gene: TRBJ1-1; v_gene: TRBV5-1; CDR3aa: ASSLQGLYSDEAF
j_gene: TRBJ1-4; v_gene: TRBV28; CDR3aa: ASLDRVNEKLF
j_gene: TRBJ2-7; v_gene: TRBV4-1; CDR3aa: ASSQDWWAGSTYEQY
j_gene: TRBJ2-5; v_gene: TRBV6-5; CDR3aa: ASSYSWGYQETQY
j_gene: TRBJ2-5; v_gene: TRBV10-3; CDR3aa: AISDFRGYQETQY
j_gene: TRBJ2-2; v_gene: TRBV27; CDR3aa: ASRIGGGGGELF
j_gene: TRBJ2-3; v_gene: TRBV6-4; CDR3aa: ASSDFGRVTDTQY
j_gene: TRBJ1-1; v_gene: TRBV29-1; CDR3aa: STLPLRGSNTEAF
j_gene: TRBJ2-7; v_gene: TRBV7-2; CDR3aa: ASSPQTGTAGEQY
j_gene: TRBJ2-4; v_gene: TRBV5-4; CDR3aa: ASSLSLAGMGQNIQY
j_gene: TRBJ1-5; v_gene: TRBV4-1; CDR3aa: ASSQSRLSGGRVNQPQH
j_gene: TRBJ2-7; v_gene: TRBV7-2; CDR3aa: ASSLSRASYEQY
j_gene: TRBJ2-7; v_gene: TRBV18; CDR3aa: ASSPKGLAFEQY
j_gene: TRBJ1-1; v_gene: TRBV13; CDR3aa: ATRDSMNTEAF
j_gene: TRBJ2-1; v_gene: TRBV6-5; CDR3aa: ASSRGGSSYNEQF
j_gene: TRBJ2-4; v_gene: TRBV27; CDR3aa: ASSDRPGTKNIQY
j_gene: TRBJ2-2; v_gene: TRBV5-1; CDR3aa: ASSPEWVKDGELF
j_gene: TRBJ1-5; v_gene: TRBV27; CDR3aa: ASSNTRNSNQPQH